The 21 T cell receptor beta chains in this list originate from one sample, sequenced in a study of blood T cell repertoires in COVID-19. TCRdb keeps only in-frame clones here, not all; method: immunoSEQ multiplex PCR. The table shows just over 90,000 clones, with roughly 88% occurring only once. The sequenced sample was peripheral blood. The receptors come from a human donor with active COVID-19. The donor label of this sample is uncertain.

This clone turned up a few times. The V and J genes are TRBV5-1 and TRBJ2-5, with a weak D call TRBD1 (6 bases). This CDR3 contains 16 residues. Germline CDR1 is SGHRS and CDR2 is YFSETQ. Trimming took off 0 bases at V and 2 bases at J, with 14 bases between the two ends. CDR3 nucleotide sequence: TGCGCCAGCAGCTTGGCCCAGGGGTTAAGGCAAGAGACCCAGTACTTC. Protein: CASSLAQGLRQETQYF.

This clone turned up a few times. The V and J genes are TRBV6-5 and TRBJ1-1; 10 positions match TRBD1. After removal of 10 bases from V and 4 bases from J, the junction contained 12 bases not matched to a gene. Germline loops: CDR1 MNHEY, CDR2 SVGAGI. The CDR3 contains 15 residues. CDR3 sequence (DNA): TGTGCCACCACACCAAGACAGGGGGCGGGCACTGAAGCTTTCTTT. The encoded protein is CATTPRQGAGTEAFF.

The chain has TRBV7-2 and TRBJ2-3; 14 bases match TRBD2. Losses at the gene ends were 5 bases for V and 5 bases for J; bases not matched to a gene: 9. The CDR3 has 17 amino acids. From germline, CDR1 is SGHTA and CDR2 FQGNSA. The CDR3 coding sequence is TGTGCCAGCAGCCAACCGGGACTAGCGGGGGCTAAAGATACGCAGTATTTT. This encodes CASSQPGLAGAKDTQYF.

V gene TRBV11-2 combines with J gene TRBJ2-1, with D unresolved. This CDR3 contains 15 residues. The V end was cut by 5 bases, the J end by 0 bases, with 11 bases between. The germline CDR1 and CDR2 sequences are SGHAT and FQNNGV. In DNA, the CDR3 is TGTGCCAGCAGCCCTTTATACAGCTCCTACAATGAGCAGTTCTTC. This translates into CASSPLYSSYNEQFF.

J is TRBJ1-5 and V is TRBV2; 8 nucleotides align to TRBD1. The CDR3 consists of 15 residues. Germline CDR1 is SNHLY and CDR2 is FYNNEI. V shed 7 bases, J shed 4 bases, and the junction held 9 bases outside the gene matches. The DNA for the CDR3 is TGTGCCAGCACCCCCAGGGGGCAAGAAAATCAGCCCCAGCATTTT. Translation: CASTPRGQENQPQHF.

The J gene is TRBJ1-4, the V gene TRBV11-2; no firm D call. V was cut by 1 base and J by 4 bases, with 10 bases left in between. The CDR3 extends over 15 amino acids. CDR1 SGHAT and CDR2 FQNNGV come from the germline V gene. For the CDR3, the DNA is TGTGCCAGCAGCTTAGCTCCAGTTTTTAATGAAAAACTGTTTTTT. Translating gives CASSLAPVFNEKLFF.

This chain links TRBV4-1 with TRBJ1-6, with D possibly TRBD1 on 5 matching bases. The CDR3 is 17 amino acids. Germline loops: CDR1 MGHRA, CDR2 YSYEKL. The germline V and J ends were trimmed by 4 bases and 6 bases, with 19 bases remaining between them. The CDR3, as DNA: TGCGCCAGCAGCCGACACCAGGGAGGGAAGGGTAATTCACCCCTCCACTTT. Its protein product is CASSRHQGGKGNSPLHF.

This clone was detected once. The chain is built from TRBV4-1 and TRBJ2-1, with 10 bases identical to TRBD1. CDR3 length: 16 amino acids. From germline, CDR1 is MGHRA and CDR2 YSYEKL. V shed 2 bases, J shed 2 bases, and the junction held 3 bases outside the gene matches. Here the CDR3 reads CASSQQGQGAYNEQFF. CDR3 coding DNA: TGCGCCAGCAGCCAACAAGGACAGGGGGCCTACAATGAGCAGTTCTTC.

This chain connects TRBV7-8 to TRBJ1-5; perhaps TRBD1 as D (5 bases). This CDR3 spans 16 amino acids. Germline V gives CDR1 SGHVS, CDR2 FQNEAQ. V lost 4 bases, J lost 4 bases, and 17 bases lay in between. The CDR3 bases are TGTGCCAGCAGCTCAGTGCAGGGTGTAAGGAATCAGCCCCAGCATTTT. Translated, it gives CASSSVQGVRNQPQHF.

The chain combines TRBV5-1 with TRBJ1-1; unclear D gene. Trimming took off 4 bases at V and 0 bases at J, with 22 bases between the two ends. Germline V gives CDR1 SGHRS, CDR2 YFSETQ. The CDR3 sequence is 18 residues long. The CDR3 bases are TGCGCCAGCAGCCCTGATGTCCTACTGCCTACTATGAACACTGAAGCTTTCTTT. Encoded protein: CASSPDVLLPTMNTEAFF.

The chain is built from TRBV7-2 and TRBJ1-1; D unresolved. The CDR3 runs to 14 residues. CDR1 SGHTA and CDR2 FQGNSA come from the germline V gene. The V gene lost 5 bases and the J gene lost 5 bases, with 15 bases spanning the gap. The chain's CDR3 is CASSVKRVATEAFF. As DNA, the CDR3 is TGTGCCAGCAGCGTAAAGCGTGTTGCGACTGAAGCTTTCTTT.

The CDR3 spells CASWAGQGYEQYF. CDR3 DNA sequence: TGTGCCAGCTGGGCGGGACAGGGCTACGAGCAGTACTTC. V gene TRBV27 combines with J gene TRBJ2-7; 9 bases map to TRBD1. The trim removed 8 bases at V and 3 bases at J, leaving 5 bases unmatched. Germline V CDR1 and CDR2: MNHEY, SMNVEV (reference sequence). This CDR3 region has 13 residues.

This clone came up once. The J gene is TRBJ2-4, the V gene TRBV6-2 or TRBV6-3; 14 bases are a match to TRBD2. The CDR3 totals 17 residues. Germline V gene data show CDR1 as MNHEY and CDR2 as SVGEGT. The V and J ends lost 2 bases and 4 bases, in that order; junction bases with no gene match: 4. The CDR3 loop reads CASSYGRLAGGKNIQYF. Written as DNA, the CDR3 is TGTGCCAGCAGTTACGGGCGACTAGCGGGGGGGAAAAACATTCAGTACTTC.

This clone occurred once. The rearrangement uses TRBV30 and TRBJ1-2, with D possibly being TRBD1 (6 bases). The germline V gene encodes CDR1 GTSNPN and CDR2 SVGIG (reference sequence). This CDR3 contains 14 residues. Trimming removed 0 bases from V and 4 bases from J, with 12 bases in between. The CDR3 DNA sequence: TGTGCCTGGAGTGTACCTGGGACAATCTATGGCTACACCTTC. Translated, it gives CAWSVPGTIYGYTF.

The CDR3 sequence: CASSPDSSSYTEAFF. Here the CDR3 DNA reads TGCGCCAGCAGCCCGGACAGTTCTTCTTACACTGAAGCTTTCTTT. The chain links TRBV4-1 to TRBJ1-1, with D possibly matching TRBD1 (6 bases). Germline V gives CDR1 MGHRA, CDR2 YSYEKL. This CDR3 has 15 residues. The V end lost 4 bases, the J end lost 3 bases, and 15 bases lay between the germline ends.

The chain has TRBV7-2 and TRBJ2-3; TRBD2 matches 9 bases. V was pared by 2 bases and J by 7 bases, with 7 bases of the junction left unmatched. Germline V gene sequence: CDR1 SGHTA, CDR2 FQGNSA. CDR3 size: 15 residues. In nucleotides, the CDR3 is TGTGCCAGCAGCTTATGGGCGGGGGGGCGATATACGCAGTATTTT. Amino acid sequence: CASSLWAGGRYTQYF. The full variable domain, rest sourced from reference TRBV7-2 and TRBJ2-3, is GAGVSQSPSNKVTEKGKDVELRCDPISGHTALYWYRQSLGQGLEFLIYFQGNSAPDKSGLPSDRFSAERTGGSVSTLTIQRTQQEDSAVYLCASSLWAGGRYTQYFGPGTRLTVL.

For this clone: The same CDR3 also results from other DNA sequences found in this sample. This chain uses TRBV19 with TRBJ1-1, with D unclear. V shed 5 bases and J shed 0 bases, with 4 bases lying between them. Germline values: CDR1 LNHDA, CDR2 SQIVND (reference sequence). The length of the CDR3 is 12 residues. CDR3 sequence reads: CASSFMNTEAFF. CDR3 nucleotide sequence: TGTGCCAGTAGTTTTATGAACACTGAAGCTTTCTTT.

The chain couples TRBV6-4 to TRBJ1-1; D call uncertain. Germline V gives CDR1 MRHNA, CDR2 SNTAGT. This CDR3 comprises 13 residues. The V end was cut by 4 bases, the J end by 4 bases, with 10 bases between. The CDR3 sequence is CASSVMEGTEAFF. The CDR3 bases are TGTGCCAGCAGTGTCATGGAGGGCACTGAAGCTTTCTTT.

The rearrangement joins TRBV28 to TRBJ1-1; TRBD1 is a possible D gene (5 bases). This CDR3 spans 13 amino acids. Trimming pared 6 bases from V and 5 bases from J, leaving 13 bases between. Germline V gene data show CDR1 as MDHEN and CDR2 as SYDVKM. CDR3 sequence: CASSPRVGTEAFF. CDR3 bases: TGTGCCAGCAGCCCCAGGGTGGGGACTGAAGCTTTCTTT. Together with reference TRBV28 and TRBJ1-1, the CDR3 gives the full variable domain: DVKVTQSSRYLVKRTGEKVFLECVQDMDHENMFWYRQDPGLGLRLIYFSYDVKMKEKGDIPEGYSVSREKKERFSLILESASTNQTSMYLCASSPRVGTEAFFGQGTRLTVV.

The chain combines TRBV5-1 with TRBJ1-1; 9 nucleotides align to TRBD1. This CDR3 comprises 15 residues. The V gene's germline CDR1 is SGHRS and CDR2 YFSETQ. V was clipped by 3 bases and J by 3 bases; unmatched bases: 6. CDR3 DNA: TGCGCCAGCAGCTCACGGGACAGGGCGGACACTGAAGCTTTCTTT. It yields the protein CASSSRDRADTEAFF.

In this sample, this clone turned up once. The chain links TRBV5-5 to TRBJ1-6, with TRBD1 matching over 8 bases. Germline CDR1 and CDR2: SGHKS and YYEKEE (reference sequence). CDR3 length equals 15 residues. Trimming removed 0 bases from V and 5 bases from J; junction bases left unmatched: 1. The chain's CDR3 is CASSLAGQDNSPLHF. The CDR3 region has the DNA TGTGCCAGCAGCTTGGCGGGACAGGATAATTCACCCCTCCACTTT.